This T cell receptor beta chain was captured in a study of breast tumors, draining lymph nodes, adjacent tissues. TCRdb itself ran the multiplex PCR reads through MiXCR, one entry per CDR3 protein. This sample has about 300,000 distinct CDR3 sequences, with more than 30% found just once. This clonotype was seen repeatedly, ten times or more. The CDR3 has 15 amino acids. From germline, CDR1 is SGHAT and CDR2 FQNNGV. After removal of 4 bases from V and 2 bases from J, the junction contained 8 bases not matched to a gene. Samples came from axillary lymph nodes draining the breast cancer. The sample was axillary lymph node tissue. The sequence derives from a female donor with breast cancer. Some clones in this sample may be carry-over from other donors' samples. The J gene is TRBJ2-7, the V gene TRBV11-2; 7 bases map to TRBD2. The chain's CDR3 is CASSYPAGVAYEQYF. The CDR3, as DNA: TGTGCCAGCAGCTATCCGGCGGGAGTCGCCTACGAGCAGTACTTC.